This TCR beta chain derives from a study of blood T cell repertoires in COVID-19. Study background: Acute-phase and convalescent COVID-19 samples originated in the United States, Italy and Spain.

CDR3 length: 13 amino acids. In germline, CDR1 is LNHDA, CDR2 SQIVND (reference sequence). TCRdb keeps only in-frame clones here, not all; method: immunoSEQ multiplex PCR. Of 99,000 or so clones in the sample, more than 80% are singletons; the top ten hold approximately 27%. This clone was counted a single time. Germline and junction disagree at one end, which may indicate a read error. The sequenced sample was peripheral blood. The TCR originated in a man aged 55 to 70 with acute or convalescent COVID-19. This chain uses TRBV19 with TRBJ1-1; TRBD1 might be the D (5 bases). The CDR3 nucleotides read TGTGCCAGTATTATATCAAGGGGCACTGAAGCTTTCTTT. It translates to CASIISRGTEAFF.